The 13 T cell receptor beta chains listed next were all sequenced from one sample in a study of blood T cell repertoires in COVID-19. Sequencing was performed with immunoSEQ multiplex PCR; in TCRdb, only in-frame clones are kept and a portion is missing. Here the sample spans approximately 350,000 clones, around nine tenths being singletons. Sequencing used peripheral blood. The origin of the receptors is a woman younger than 35 who had recovered from COVID-19.

The chain is built from TRBV4-3 and TRBJ2-1; 13 bases agree with TRBD2. Germline CDR1 and CDR2: LGHNA and YSLEER. V dropped 1 base and J dropped 0; count of bases not matched to a gene: 9. CDR3 size: 20 residues. The CDR3 protein is CASSQGGLAGIGSSYNEQFF. The DNA of the CDR3 is TGCGCCAGCAGCCAAGGGGGACTAGCGGGAATCGGGAGCTCCTACAATGAGCAGTTCTTC.

The chain links TRBV5-4 to TRBJ1-3; 8 bases are a match to TRBD1. The CDR3 runs to 16 residues. Germline V gene data show CDR1 as SGHNT and CDR2 as YYREEE (reference sequence). The V and J ends lost 3 bases and 0 bases, in that order; junction bases with no gene match: 5. The CDR3 sequence: CASSWGQVNSGNTIYF. As DNA, the CDR3 is TGTGCCAGCAGCTGGGGACAGGTTAACTCTGGAAACACCATATATTTT. Full variable domain (outside the CDR3, taken from reference TRBV5-4 and TRBJ1-3): ETGVTQSPTHLIKTRGQQVTLRCSSQSGHNTVSWYQQALGQGPQFIFQYYREEENGRGNFPPRFSGLQFPNYSSELNVNALELDDSALYLCASSWGQVNSGNTIYFGEGSWLTVV.

This rearrangement joins TRBV5-8 to TRBJ2-5; TRBD1 agrees at 9 bases. V shed 0 bases and J 5 bases; nucleotides not matched to a gene: 5. Looked up from germline, CDR1 is SGHTS and CDR2 is YDEGEE. The CDR3 is 15 residues long. In nucleotides, the CDR3 is TGTGCCAGCAGCTTGGTTAGGACAGGGGTGGAGACCCAGTACTTC. Translating it yields CASSLVRTGVETQYF.

A single count supports this clone. V gene TRBV19 combines with J gene TRBJ2-6; D may be TRBD1 (5 bases). Germline-derived CDR1 and CDR2 are LNHDA and SQIVND (reference sequence). The CDR3 covers 14 residues. V lost 6 bases and J lost 0, with 6 bases in between. CDR3 region: CASRGVSGANVLTF. The CDR3 DNA reads as TGTGCCAGTAGAGGGGTCTCTGGGGCCAACGTCCTGACTTTC.

This clone was observed a single time. CDR3 loop: CASSPRQERGGYTF. CDR3 coding DNA: TGTGCCAGCAGCCCCAGACAGGAAAGGGGTGGCTACACCTTC. This chain links TRBV7-8 with TRBJ1-2, with a weak D call TRBD1 (6 bases). Germline loops: CDR1 SGHVS, CDR2 FQNEAQ. V was clipped by 5 bases and J by 7 bases, with 17 bases between them. This CDR3 is 14 amino acids long.

The rearrangement uses TRBV9 and TRBJ2-6; 8 bases are shared with TRBD2. V lost 6 bases and J lost 4; bases outside the gene matches: 15. Germline CDR1 and CDR2: SGDLS and YYNGEE. The CDR3 covers 18 residues. The CDR3 here is CASNPHGGRLSGANVLTF. CDR3 nucleotides: TGTGCCAGCAACCCCCACGGCGGGAGGTTGTCAGGGGCCAACGTCCTGACTTTC.

This clone was observed at least ten times. The rearrangement links TRBV9 to TRBJ2-5; D perhaps matches TRBD1 (5 bases). V was pared by 0 bases and J by 5 bases, with 14 bases between. The CDR3 sequence is 15 residues long. In germline, CDR1 is SGDLS, CDR2 YYNGEE. For the CDR3, the DNA is TGTGCCAGCAGCGTAGAGAGCAGGGCCATGGAGACCCAGTACTTC. Its protein is CASSVESRAMETQYF. The whole variable domain, remainder taken from reference TRBV9 and TRBJ2-5, is DSGVTQTPKHLITATGQRVTLRCSPRSGDLSVYWYQQSLDQGLQFLIQYYNGEERAKGNILERFSAQQFPDLHSELNLSSLELGDSALYFCASSVESRAMETQYFGPGTRLLVL.

The V gene is TRBV5-6, the J gene TRBJ2-3; 8 bases are a match to TRBD1. Germline loops: CDR1 SGHDT, CDR2 YYEEEE. Losses at the gene ends were 4 bases for V and 6 bases for J; bases not matched to a gene: 13. This CDR3 has 16 amino acids. The CDR3 protein is CASSEVTGGKQDTQYF. CDR3 nucleotide sequence: TGTGCCAGCAGCGAAGTCACAGGGGGTAAGCAGGATACGCAGTATTTT.

This chain uses TRBV11-2 with TRBJ1-2; D might be TRBD1 (6 bases). V was clipped by 5 bases and J by 14 bases, with 18 bases between them. The CDR3 sequence is 12 residues long. Per germline, CDR1 SGHAT and CDR2 FQNNGV. The CDR3 sequence: CASSPNLRGQTF. CDR3 sequence (DNA): TGTGCCAGCAGCCCGAACCTTAGGGGACAAACCTTC. Full variable domain (outside the CDR3, taken from reference TRBV11-2 and TRBJ1-2): EAGVAQSPRYKIIEKRQSVAFWCNPISGHATLYWYQQILGQGPKLLIQFQNNGVVDDSQLPKDRFSAERLKGVDSTLKIQPAKLEDSAVYLCASSPNLRGQTFGSGTRLTVV.

The rearrangement uses TRBV5-6 and TRBJ1-2, with D tentatively TRBD1 (5 bases). Trimming removed 5 bases from V and 5 bases from J, with 13 bases in between. The germline gives CDR1 SGHDT, CDR2 YYEEEE. The CDR3 contains 13 residues. The CDR3 DNA follows: TGTGCCAGCAGTCCCACCGGGACTTATGGCTACACCTTC. It specifies CASSPTGTYGYTF.

The chain has TRBV3-1 (or the pseudogene TRBV3-2) and TRBJ2-2; tentatively, D is TRBD2 (5 bases). The CDR3 spans 13 residues. CDR1 and CDR2 (germline): LGHDT, YNNKEL (reference sequence). V dropped 6 bases and J dropped 7 bases, with 12 bases sitting between them. This chain's CDR3 is CASSRGLGGELFF. The DNA of the CDR3 is TGTGCCAGCAGTCGGGGTCTAGGCGGGGAGCTGTTTTTT.

The chain is built from TRBV6-5 and TRBJ1-1; D is possibly TRBD1 (5 bases). There are 15 residues in the CDR3. The ends were cut back, 5 bases at V and 1 base at J, with 14 bases in the middle. Germline assignment: CDR1 MNHEY and CDR2 SVGAGI. The CDR3 reads CASSPQTGGNTEAFF. The DNA for the CDR3 is TGTGCCAGCAGTCCACAAACGGGGGGGAACACTGAAGCTTTCTTT.

The rearrangement links TRBV7-2 to TRBJ1-2; TRBD1 matches at 7 bases. CDR3 size: 15 residues. Trimming removed 0 bases from V and 8 bases from J; junction bases left unmatched: 9. Germline V gives CDR1 SGHTA, CDR2 FQGNSA. CDR3 nucleotides: TGTGCCAGCAGCTTAGCGAACCGGCAGGGGGAGGGCTACACCTTC. The encoded protein is CASSLANRQGEGYTF.